Sequencing of this TCR beta chain was carried out in a study of Ad26.COV2.S vaccination and SARS-CoV-2 variants. Study in general: Each vaccinee took Ad26.COV2.S intramuscularly, once or twice 56 days apart.

Treatment: some 20 received Ad26.COV2.S at low or high dose, single or two shots; roughly 5 received placebo; per-sample allocation not given. Sampling was performed 63 days after the first vaccine or placebo injection. The germline V gene has CDR1 KGHDR and CDR2 SFDVKD. The CDR3 runs 15 residues. J was trimmed by 1 base and V by 5 bases; bases with no gene match: 6. Note on this clone: Its target is unknown.

Whole-study findings and limits: After vaccination, reports described spike-specific CD8+ and CD4+ T cell responses as showing substantial breadth. Non-spike TCR breadth did not differ much between vaccine and placebo recipients. Researchers cautioned that TCR breadth and depth analyses may have underestimated total T cell responses.

Sequenced by immunoSEQ multiplex PCR; TCRdb stores in-frame clones only, minus some. The sample lists fewer than 900,000 clones, roughly 90% seen once, with about 1.5% in the top ten. The V call is TRBV24-1, the J call TRBJ2-7; 8 bases map to TRBD1. The specimen comprised peripheral blood, sampled in a trial of Ad26.COV2.S vaccine versus placebo. The clonotype originates from a person between 18 and 60 years old who received the Ad26.COV2.S COVID-19 vaccine or a placebo. The CDR3 coding sequence is TGTGCCACCAGTGCCCAGCACAGGGGGTCCTACGAGCAGTACTTC. Amino acid sequence: CATSAQHRGSYEQYF.